This T cell receptor (beta chain) was retrieved from a study of T cell repertoires in cytomegalovirus infection. About the study: CMV epitopes that were recently identified and HLA-C-restricted were used alongside well-studied HLA-B-restricted ones. Indications came from public TCR beta signatures; they pointed to CMV infection and to a matching HLA type. The study, taken as a whole, reports: Identification of carriers of CMV plus the relevant HLA was performed using cumulative public TCR beta family frequency. HLA-C-restricted CMV clonotypes gave the most frequent clonotype in two of eight donors.

TCRdb processed the reads anew with MiXCR; each CDR3 protein has one entry. The table has approximately 300,000 distinct CDR3 sequences, 25% to 30% seen once. A note on this clonotype: The antigen remains undetermined.

The length of the CDR3 is 12 residues. CDR1 is LNHDA, CDR2 SQIVND, per germline (reference sequence). The V end lost 0 bases, the J end lost 7 bases, and 6 bases lay between the germline ends. The receptor's source is a human donor in good health (CMV status not recorded). Some clones in this sample may be carry-over from other donors' samples. The rearrangement links TRBV19 to TRBJ1-1; D remains unclear. The sequenced sample was cultured PBMCs, obtained from culture after CMV antigen stimulation. The CDR3 region has the DNA TGTGCCAGTAGTATAGACGGGCTTGAAGCTTTCTTT. Amino acids: CASSIDGLEAFF.